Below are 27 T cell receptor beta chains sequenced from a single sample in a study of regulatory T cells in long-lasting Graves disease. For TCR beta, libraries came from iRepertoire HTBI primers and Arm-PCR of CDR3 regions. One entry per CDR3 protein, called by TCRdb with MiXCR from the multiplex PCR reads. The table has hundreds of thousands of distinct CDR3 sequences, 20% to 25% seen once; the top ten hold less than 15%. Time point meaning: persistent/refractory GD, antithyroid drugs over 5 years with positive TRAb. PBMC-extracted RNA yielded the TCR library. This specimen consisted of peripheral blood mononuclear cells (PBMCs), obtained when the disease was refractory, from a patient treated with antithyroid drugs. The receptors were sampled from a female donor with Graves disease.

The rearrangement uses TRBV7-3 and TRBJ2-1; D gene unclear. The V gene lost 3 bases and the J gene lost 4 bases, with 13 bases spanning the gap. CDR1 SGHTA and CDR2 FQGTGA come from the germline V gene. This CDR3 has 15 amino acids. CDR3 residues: CASSFVGSKYNEQFF. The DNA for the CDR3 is TGTGCCAGCAGCTTTGTGGGTTCTAAGTACAATGAGCAGTTCTTC.

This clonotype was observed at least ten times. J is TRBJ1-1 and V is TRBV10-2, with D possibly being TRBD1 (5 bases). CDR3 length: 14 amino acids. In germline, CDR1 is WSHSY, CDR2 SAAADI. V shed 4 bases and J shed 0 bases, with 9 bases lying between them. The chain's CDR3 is CASSGGGMNTEAFF. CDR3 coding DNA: TGCGCCAGCAGTGGTGGGGGGATGAACACTGAAGCTTTCTTT.

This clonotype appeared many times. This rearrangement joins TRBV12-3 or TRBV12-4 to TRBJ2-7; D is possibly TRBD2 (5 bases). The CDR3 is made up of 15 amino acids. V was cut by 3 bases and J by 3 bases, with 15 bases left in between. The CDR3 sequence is CASSLQARGRYEQYF. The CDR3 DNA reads TGTGCCAGCAGTTTGCAAGCCCGGGGTCGCTACGAGCAGTACTTC.

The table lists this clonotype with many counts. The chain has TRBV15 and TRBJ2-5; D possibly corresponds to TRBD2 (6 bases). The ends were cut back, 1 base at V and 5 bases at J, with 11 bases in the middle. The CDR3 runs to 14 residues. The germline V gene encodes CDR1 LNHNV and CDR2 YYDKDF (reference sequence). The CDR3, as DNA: TGTGCCACCAGCAGAGGTGTGGGGAGGGAGACCCAGTACTTC. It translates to CATSRGVGRETQYF.

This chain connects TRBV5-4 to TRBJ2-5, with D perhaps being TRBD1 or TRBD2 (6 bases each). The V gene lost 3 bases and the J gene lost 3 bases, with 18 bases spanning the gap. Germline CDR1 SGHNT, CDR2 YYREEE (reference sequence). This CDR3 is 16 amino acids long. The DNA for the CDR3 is TGTGCCAGCAGCTCGGTGGGGGGCCTTAGGAAAGAGACCCAGTACTTC. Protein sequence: CASSSVGGLRKETQYF.

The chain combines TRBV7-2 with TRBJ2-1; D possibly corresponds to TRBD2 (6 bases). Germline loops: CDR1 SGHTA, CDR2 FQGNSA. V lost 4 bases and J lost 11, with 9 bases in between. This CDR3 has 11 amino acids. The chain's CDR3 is CASSSGLKQFF. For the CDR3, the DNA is TGTGCCAGCAGCTCGGGACTCAAGCAGTTCTTC.

CDR3 nucleotide sequence: TGTGCCAGCAGCCACTCTAGCGGGACGTCCTACAATGAGCAGTTCTTC. It encodes CASSHSSGTSYNEQFF. This rearrangement joins TRBV11-2 to TRBJ2-1; TRBD2 aligns across 9 bases. Per germline, CDR1 SGHAT and CDR2 FQNNGV. The CDR3 contains 16 residues. V was clipped by 5 bases and J by 1 base; unmatched bases: 6.

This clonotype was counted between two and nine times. The CDR3 DNA reads as TGTGCCAGCAGCCAAGGAGCGGGGGAACAGTACGAGCAGTACTTC. Translated, it gives CASSQGAGEQYEQYF. The chain has TRBV11-1 and TRBJ2-7; TRBD2 agrees at 8 bases. V lost 5 bases to trimming and J lost 4 bases; unmatched junction nucleotides: 10. The CDR3 is 15 residues long. The germline V gene encodes CDR1 SGHAT and CDR2 FQDESV (reference sequence).

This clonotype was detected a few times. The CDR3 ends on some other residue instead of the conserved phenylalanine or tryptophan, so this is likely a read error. CDR3 protein: CASSSSGQGRGYTL. The CDR3 DNA reads as TGTGCCAGCAGCTCCTCGGGACAGGGAAGGGGCTACACCCTC. The chain carries TRBV7-8 and TRBJ1-2; TRBD1 aligns across 9 bases. This CDR3 has 14 residues. CDR1 and CDR2 from the germline V gene are SGHVS and FQNEAQ. After removal of 4 bases from V and 8 bases from J, the junction contained 8 bases not matched to a gene.

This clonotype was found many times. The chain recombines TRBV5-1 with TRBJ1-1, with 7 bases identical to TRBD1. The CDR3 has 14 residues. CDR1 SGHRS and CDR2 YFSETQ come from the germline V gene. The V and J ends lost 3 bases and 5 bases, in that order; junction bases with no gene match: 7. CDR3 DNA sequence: TGCGCCAGCAGCTCCTCTACAGGGGTTACTGAAGCTTTCTTT. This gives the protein CASSSSTGVTEAFF.

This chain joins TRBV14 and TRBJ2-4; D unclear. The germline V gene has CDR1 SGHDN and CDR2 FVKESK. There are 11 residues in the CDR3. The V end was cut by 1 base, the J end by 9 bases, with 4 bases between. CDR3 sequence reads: CASSQGIIQYF. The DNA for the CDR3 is TGTGCCAGCAGCCAAGGAATCATTCAGTACTTC.

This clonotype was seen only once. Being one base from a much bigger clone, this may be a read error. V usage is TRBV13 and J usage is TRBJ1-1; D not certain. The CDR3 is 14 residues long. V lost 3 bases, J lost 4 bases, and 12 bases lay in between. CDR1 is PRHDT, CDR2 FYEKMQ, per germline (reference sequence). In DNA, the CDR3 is TGTGCCAGCAGCTTCGGTAGAGTGAGCACTGAAGCTTTCTTT. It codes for CASSFGRVSTEAFF.

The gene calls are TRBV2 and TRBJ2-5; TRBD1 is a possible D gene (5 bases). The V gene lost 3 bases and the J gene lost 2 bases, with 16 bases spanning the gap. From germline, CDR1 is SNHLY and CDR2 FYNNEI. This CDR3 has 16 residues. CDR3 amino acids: CASSDAANRNQETQYF. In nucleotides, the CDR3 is TGTGCCAGCAGTGATGCGGCCAACAGGAATCAAGAGACCCAGTACTTC.

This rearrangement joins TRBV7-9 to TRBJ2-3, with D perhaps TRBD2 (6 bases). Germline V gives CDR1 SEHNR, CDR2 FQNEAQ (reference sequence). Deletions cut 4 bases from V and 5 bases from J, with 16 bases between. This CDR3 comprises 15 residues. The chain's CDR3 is CASSSAGEVGDTQYF. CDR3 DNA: TGTGCCAGCAGCTCGGCCGGGGAGGTTGGAGATACGCAGTATTTT.

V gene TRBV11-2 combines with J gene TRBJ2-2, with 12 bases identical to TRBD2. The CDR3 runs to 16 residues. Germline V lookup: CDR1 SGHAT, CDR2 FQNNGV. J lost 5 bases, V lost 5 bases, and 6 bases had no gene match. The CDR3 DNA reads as TGTGCCAGCAGCCAAGAACTAGCGGGAGGAACCGGGGAGCTGTTTTTT. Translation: CASSQELAGGTGELFF.

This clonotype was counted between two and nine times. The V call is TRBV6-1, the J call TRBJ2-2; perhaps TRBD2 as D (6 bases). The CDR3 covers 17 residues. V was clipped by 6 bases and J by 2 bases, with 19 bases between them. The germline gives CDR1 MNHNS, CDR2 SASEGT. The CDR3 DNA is TGTGCCAGCAGACCGCCGGGACTTGGGGGAAACACCGGGGAGCTGTTTTTT. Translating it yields CASRPPGLGGNTGELFF.

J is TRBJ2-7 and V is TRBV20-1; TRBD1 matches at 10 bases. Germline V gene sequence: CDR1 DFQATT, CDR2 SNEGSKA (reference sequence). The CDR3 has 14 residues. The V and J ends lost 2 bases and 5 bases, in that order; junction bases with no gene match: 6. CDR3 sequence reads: CSARPPGTGDEQYF. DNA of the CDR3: TGCAGTGCTAGACCCCCCGGGACAGGGGACGAGCAGTACTTC.

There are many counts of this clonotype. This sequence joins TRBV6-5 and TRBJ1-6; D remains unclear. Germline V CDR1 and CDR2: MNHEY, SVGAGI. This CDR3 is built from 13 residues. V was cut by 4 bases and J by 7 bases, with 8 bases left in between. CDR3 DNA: TGTGCCAGCAGTTCACTGGGGAATTCACCCCTCCACTTT. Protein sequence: CASSSLGNSPLHF.

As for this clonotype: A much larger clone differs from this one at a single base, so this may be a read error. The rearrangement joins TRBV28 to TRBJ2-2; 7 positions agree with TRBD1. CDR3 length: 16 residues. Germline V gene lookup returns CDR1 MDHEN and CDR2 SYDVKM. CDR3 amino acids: CASSPDRATNTGELLF. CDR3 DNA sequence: TGTGCCAGCAGTCCCGACAGGGCCACGAACACCGGGGAGCTGCTTTTT.

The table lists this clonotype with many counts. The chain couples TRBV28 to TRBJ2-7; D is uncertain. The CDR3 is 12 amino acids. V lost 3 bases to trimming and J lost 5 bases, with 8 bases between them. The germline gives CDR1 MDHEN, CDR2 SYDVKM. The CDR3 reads CASSLGSDEQYF. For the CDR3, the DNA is TGTGCCAGCAGTTTGGGTTCGGACGAGCAGTACTTC.

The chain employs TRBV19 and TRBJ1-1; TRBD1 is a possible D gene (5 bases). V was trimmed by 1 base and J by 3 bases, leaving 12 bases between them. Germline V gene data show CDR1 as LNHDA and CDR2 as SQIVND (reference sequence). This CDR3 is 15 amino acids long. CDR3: CASSIVVGVDTEAFF. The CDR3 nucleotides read TGTGCCAGTAGTATAGTGGTAGGGGTGGACACTGAAGCTTTCTTT.

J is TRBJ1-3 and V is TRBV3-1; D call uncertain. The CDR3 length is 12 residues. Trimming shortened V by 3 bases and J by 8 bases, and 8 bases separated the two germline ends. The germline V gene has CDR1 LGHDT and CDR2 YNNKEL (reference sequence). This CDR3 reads CASSQALDTIYF. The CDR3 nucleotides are TGTGCCAGCAGCCAGGCCCTAGACACCATATATTTT.

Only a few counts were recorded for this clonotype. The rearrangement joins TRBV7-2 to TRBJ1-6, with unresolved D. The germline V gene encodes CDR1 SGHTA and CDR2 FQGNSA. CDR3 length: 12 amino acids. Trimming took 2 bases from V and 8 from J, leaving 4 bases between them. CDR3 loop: CASSLSDSPLHF. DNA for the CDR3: TGTGCCAGCAGCTTAAGCGATTCACCCCTCCACTTT.

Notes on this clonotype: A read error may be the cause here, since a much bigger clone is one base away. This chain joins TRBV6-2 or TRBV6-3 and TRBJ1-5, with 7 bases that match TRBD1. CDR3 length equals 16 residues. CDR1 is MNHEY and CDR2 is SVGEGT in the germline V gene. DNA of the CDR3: TGTACCAGCAGTCCCCCTCGGACAGGAGACAATCAGCCCCAGCATTTT. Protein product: CTSSPPRTGDNQPQHF.

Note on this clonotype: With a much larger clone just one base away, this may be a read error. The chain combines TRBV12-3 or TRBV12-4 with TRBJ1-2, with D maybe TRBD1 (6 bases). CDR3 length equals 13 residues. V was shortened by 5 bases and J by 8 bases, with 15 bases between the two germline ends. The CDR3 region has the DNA TGTGCCAGCAGTCACGGGGGGCCGCGGGGCTACACCTTC. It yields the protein CASSHGGPRGYTF.

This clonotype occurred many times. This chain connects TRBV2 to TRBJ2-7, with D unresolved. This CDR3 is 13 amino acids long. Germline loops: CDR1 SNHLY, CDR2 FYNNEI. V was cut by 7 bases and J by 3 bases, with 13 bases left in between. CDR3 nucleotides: TGTGCCAGCAAGGCGCGGACCGGCTACGAGCAGTACTTC. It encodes CASKARTGYEQYF.

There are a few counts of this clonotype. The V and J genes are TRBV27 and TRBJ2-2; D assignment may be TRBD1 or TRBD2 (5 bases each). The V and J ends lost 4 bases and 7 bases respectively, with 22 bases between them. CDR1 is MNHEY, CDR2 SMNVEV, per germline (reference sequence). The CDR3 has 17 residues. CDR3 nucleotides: TGTGCCAGCAGTTATTCCGGGACCGGGATTTTTGGCGGGGAGCTGTTTTTT. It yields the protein CASSYSGTGIFGGELFF.